This T cell receptor beta chain appears in the sequencing data of a study of human T cells and chemical hapten exposure. At the level of the study: Women made up most patients, who had alopecia areata, totalis or universalis. Study-wide results and caveats: Significantly greater numbers of large CDR3 similarity clusters came from expanded TCRs than from controls. All donors were alopecia patients, so their immunity may differ from that of healthy people.

The library tagged each cDNA molecule with unique molecular identifiers. Each CDR3 protein is one row after TCRdb ran MiXCR on the reads. This table has roughly 3,700 distinct CDR3 sequences, approximately 47% appearing once. On this clonotype: Antigen: not known.

Trimming took off 2 bases at V and 6 bases at J, with 16 bases between the two ends. Looked up from germline, CDR1 is SQVTM and CDR2 is ANQGSEA. This CDR3 has 14 amino acids. This sample's treatment: therapeutic diphenylcyclopropenone sensitization with weekly scalp DPC. The sequence was collected from an adult with alopecia areata. Some clones in this sample may be carry-over from other donors' samples. This table probably holds off-target reads from a library built for another chain. The sample here was whole blood, taken before DPC sensitization or 2, 6, or about 24 weeks after (not recorded which). This chain uses TRBV29-1 with TRBJ2-5; maybe TRBD2 (5 bases). The CDR3 DNA is TGCAGCGTTGAAATCGGGCTAGCAAGCAAGACCCAGTACTTC. It translates to CSVEIGLASKTQYF.